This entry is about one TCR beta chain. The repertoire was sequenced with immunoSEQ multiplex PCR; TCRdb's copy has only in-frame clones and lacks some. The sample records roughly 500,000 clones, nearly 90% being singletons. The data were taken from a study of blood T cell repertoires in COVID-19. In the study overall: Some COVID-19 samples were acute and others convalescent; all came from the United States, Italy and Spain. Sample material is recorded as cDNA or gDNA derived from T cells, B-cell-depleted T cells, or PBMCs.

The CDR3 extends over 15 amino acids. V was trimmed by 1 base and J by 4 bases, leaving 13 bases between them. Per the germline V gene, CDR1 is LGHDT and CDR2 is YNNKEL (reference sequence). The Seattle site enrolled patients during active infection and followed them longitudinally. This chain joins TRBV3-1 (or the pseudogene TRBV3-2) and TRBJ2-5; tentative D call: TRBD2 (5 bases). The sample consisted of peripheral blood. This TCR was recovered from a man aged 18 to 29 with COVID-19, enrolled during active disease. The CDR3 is CASSQVVEGPETQYF. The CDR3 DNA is TGTGCCAGCAGCCAAGTTGTCGAGGGTCCAGAGACCCAGTACTTC.